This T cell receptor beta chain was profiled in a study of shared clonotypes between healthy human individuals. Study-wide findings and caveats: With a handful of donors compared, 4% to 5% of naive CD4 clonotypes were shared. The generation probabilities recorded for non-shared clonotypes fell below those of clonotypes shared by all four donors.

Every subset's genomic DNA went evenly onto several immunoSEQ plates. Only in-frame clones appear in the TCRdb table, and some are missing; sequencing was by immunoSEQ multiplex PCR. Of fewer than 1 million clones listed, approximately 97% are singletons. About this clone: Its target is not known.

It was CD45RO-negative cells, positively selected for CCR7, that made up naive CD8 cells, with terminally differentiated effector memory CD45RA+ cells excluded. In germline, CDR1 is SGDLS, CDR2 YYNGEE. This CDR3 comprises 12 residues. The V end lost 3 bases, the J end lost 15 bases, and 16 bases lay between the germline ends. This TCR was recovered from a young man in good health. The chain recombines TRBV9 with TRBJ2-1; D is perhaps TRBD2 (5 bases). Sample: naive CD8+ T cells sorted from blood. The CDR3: CASSALATGLFF. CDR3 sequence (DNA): TGTGCCAGCAGCGCCTTAGCGACCGGCCTGTTCTTC.